These 8 T cell receptor beta chains came from one sample sequenced in a study of shared clonotypes between healthy human individuals. Libraries were prepared by immunoSEQ multiplex PCR; TCRdb keeps only in-frame clonotypes and omits some of them. This sample has about 1.1 million clones, with roughly 74% found just once. Source material: memory CD4+ T cells from PBMCs. As to subset: CD45RA-negative fraction. The source is a man aged 18 to 29 in good health. Some clones in this sample may be carry-over from other donors' samples.

This clone has a single count. The chain carries TRBV6-6 and TRBJ2-7; no firm D call. Trimming took off 0 bases at V and 2 bases at J, with 5 bases between the two ends. The germline CDR1 and CDR2 sequences are MNHNY and SVGAGI (reference sequence). The CDR3 has 13 amino acids. CDR3 sequence: CASSYSKAYEQYF. CDR3 sequence (DNA): TGTGCCAGCAGTTACTCGAAAGCCTACGAGCAGTACTTC.

Written as DNA, the CDR3 is TGTGCCAGCAGTGGGGTTTCTGGGGAGCTGTTTTTT. It specifies CASSGVSGELFF. The gene calls are TRBV28 and TRBJ2-2; no reliable D call. Germline assignment: CDR1 MDHEN and CDR2 SYDVKM. Trimming stripped 5 bases from V and 8 bases from J, with 9 bases between. CDR3 length equals 12 residues. Drawing the rest from reference TRBV28 and TRBJ2-2, the complete variable domain is DVKVTQSSRYLVKRTGEKVFLECVQDMDHENMFWYRQDPGLGLRLIYFSYDVKMKEKGDIPEGYSVSREKKERFSLILESASTNQTSMYLCASSGVSGELFFGEGSRLTVL.

V is TRBV27 and J is TRBJ2-5, with TRBD2 identical over 8 bases. This CDR3 has 17 amino acids. CDR1 and CDR2 from the germline V gene are MNHEY and SMNVEV (reference sequence). Trimming at V came to 0 bases and at J to 1 base, leaving 7 bases not matched to a gene. CDR3 sequence reads: CASSLSLSGRTQETQYF. CDR3 nucleotide sequence: TGTGCCAGCAGTTTATCCTTAAGCGGGAGAACCCAAGAGACCCAGTACTTC.

This clone was seen a few times. This chain connects TRBV28 to TRBJ1-1; no reliable D call. The CDR3 contains 12 residues. Trimming cost V 5 bases and J 11 bases, with 15 bases left between them. In germline, CDR1 is MDHEN, CDR2 SYDVKM. The CDR3 protein is CASSSGPPFAFF. Here the CDR3 DNA reads TGTGCCAGCAGTAGCGGGCCGCCGTTTGCTTTCTTT. Full variable domain (outside the CDR3, taken from reference TRBV28 and TRBJ1-1): DVKVTQSSRYLVKRTGEKVFLECVQDMDHENMFWYRQDPGLGLRLIYFSYDVKMKEKGDIPEGYSVSREKKERFSLILESASTNQTSMYLCASSSGPPFAFFGQGTRLTVV.

V gene TRBV29-1 combines with J gene TRBJ2-3; a possible D gene is TRBD1 (5 bases). V was shortened by 6 bases and J by 4 bases, with 17 bases between the two germline ends. This CDR3 region has 14 residues. In germline, CDR1 is SQVTM, CDR2 ANQGSEA. This CDR3 reads CSVDNHIASDTQYF. The CDR3 DNA follows: TGCAGCGTGGACAATCATATAGCCTCAGATACGCAGTATTTT.

The table lists this clone with a few counts. V gene TRBV5-8 combines with J gene TRBJ2-7, with TRBD1 matching 9 bases. The CDR3 spans 15 residues. Germline loops: CDR1 SGHTS, CDR2 YDEGEE. Unmatched junction bases numbered 11, after V lost 5 bases and J lost 5 bases. The CDR3 here is CASSSPGTGNNEQYF. CDR3 coding DNA: TGTGCCAGCAGTTCACCCGGGACAGGGAATAACGAGCAGTACTTC.

This clone has only one observation. V usage is TRBV10-2 and J usage is TRBJ2-2; 8 bases are a match to TRBD2. The CDR3 has 14 amino acids. CDR1 and CDR2 (germline): WSHSY, SAAADI. The ends lost 6 bases at V and 5 bases at J; junction bases unmatched: 5. CDR3 sequence reads: CASRSGSRTGELFF. In DNA, the CDR3 is TGCGCCAGCAGAAGCGGGAGTCGAACCGGGGAGCTGTTTTTT.

The V and J genes are TRBV7-2 and TRBJ1-3, with D possibly TRBD1 on 6 matching bases. The CDR3 consists of 16 residues. Germline V gene sequence: CDR1 SGHTA, CDR2 FQGNSA. V was clipped by 5 bases and J by 0 bases, with 14 bases between them. The CDR3 spells CASSQTGPHSGNTIYF. The CDR3 DNA reads TGTGCCAGCAGCCAGACAGGTCCTCACTCTGGAAACACCATATATTTT.